The 21 T cell receptor beta chains in this list originate from one sample, sequenced in a study of CXCR3-negative and CXCR3-positive naive CD8 T cells. General study findings and limits: CXCR3-positive naive cells carried more hydrophobic TRB CDR3s than CXCR3-negative naive cells did.

Through 5' RACE with UMI labels, the TRB cDNA libraries were prepared. TCRdb reprocessed the 5' RACE reads and stores each CDR3 protein as one record, lacking DNA. This sample contains approximately 140,000 distinct CDR3 sequences. These receptors have no identified antigens. The specimen was naive CXCR3+ CD8+ T cells from blood. Described subset: CD45RO-CCR7+CD27+CD95- naive CD8+ T cells expressing CXCR3 (TNR3+). These TCRs come from a human donor in good health. Some clones in this sample may be carry-over from other donors' samples.

The chain uses TRBV20-1 and TRBJ2-7; TCRdb gives TRBD2 as the D gene, but with no DNA this cannot be confirmed. CDR3 length equals 14 residues. CDR1 and CDR2 (germline): DFQATT, SNEGSKA (reference sequence). This CDR3 reads CSATVVGPSYEQYF.

This chain connects TRBV29-1 to TRBJ1-2. The germline CDR1 and CDR2 sequences are SQVTM and ANQGSEA. CDR3 length: 14 residues. The CDR3 sequence: CSVEDLTANYGYTF.

The rearrangement uses TRBV7-2 and TRBJ2-3; as DNA is missing, the TRBD2 call by TCRdb cannot be tested. There are 16 residues in the CDR3. The germline V gene encodes CDR1 SGHTA and CDR2 FQGNSA. CDR3 protein: CASSPEGPPLGDTQYF. Supplemented by reference TRBV7-2 and TRBJ2-3, the full variable domain reads GAGVSQSPSNKVTEKGKDVELRCDPISGHTALYWYRQSLGQGLEFLIYFQGNSAPDKSGLPSDRFSAERTGGSVSTLTIQRTQQEDSAVYLCASSPEGPPLGDTQYFGPGTRLTVL.

This chain links TRBV28 with TRBJ2-5; the D call from TCRdb, TRBD2, cannot be confirmed without DNA. Germline CDR1 and CDR2: MDHEN and SYDVKM. This CDR3 spans 19 amino acids. CDR3 loop: CASSQPGLAASGIQETQYF. Full variable domain (missing parts from reference TRBV28 and TRBJ2-5): DVKVTQSSRYLVKRTGEKVFLECVQDMDHENMFWYRQDPGLGLRLIYFSYDVKMKEKGDIPEGYSVSREKKERFSLILESASTNQTSMYLCASSQPGLAASGIQETQYFGPGTRLLVL.

The chain joins TRBV14 to TRBJ2-1; the TCRdb D gene call, TRBD2, has no DNA to confirm it. The CDR3 is 16 residues long. Germline V gene data show CDR1 as SGHDN and CDR2 as FVKESK. The CDR3 sequence: CASSQVQTSVFDEQFF. The full variable domain, with the rest looked up from reference TRBV14 and TRBJ2-1, is EAGVTQFPSHSVIEKGQTVTLRCDPISGHDNLYWYRRVMGKEIKFLLHFVKESKQDESGMPNNRFLAERTGGTYSTLKVQPAELEDSGVYFCASSQVQTSVFDEQFFGPGTRLTVL.

The rearrangement links TRBV11-2 to TRBJ1-6. CDR1 and CDR2 from the germline V gene are SGHAT and FQNNGV. This CDR3 contains 18 residues. This chain's CDR3 is CASSLGLRGADYNSPLHF.

This sequence joins TRBV14 and TRBJ2-1; TCRdb indicates TRBD1, and absent DNA this call remains unverified. Germline V lookup: CDR1 SGHDN, CDR2 FVKESK. The CDR3 runs 14 residues. CDR3 region: CASSPTGLYNEQFF.

The chain couples TRBV23-1 to TRBJ2-7; the TCRdb call, TRBD1, lacks DNA for checking. TRBV23-1 is given ORF status, its function remaining uncertain. CDR3 length equals 14 residues. CDR3 sequence: CASSHTGHPYEQYF.

The gene calls are TRBV29-1 and TRBJ1-3; the D call from TCRdb, TRBD1, cannot be confirmed without DNA. The CDR3 spans 14 residues. CDR1 is SQVTM, CDR2 ANQGSEA, per germline. The CDR3 here is CSATGDASGNTIYF.

V is TRBV20-1 and J is TRBJ2-1. Germline V gene data show CDR1 as DFQATT and CDR2 as SNEGSKA (reference sequence). CDR3 length: 14 residues. The CDR3 protein is CSARGQAFYNEQFF.

V and J are TRBV6-5 and TRBJ2-1; checking the TCRdb D call of TRBD2 is not possible without DNA. CDR3 length: 13 residues. From germline, CDR1 is MNHEY and CDR2 SVGAGI. This chain's CDR3 is CASNIRKGDEQFF.

The CDR3 reads CSGAGGDRRGDTQYF. The chain employs TRBV29-1 and TRBJ2-3; the TRBD1 assignment by TCRdb is unverifiable without DNA. The CDR3 spans 15 residues. Looked up from germline, CDR1 is SQVTM and CDR2 is ANQGSEA.

V usage is TRBV29-1 and J usage is TRBJ1-1. Looked up from germline, CDR1 is SQVTM and CDR2 is ANQGSEA. This CDR3 comprises 12 residues. CDR3 protein: CSVEELGTEAFF.

The V call is TRBV6-6, the J call TRBJ1-5; checking the TCRdb D call of TRBD1 is not possible without DNA. This CDR3 region has 19 residues. The germline V gene encodes CDR1 MNHNY and CDR2 SVGAGI (reference sequence). The CDR3 spells CASSSRGAWDTHSGQPQHF.

The rearrangement uses TRBV7-2 and TRBJ1-2; the D gene TCRdb calls, TRBD1, cannot be checked with no DNA. This CDR3 is 13 amino acids long. The germline gives CDR1 SGHTA, CDR2 FQGNSA. The CDR3 loop reads CASVPIGNYGYTF.

The J gene is TRBJ2-5, the V gene TRBV6-1. CDR1 is MNHNS, CDR2 SASEGT, per germline. This CDR3 is built from 15 residues. CDR3 in amino acids: CASSADTKTQETQYF.

The chain has TRBV29-1 and TRBJ1-5; TCRdb gives TRBD1 as the D gene, but with no DNA this cannot be confirmed. Germline values: CDR1 SQVTM, CDR2 ANQGSEA. The CDR3 has 15 amino acids. The CDR3 sequence is CSARDSKFPNQPQHF.

The chain combines TRBV9 with TRBJ2-2; TCRdb's D call, TRBD1, is unchecked because there is no DNA. CDR3 size: 15 residues. Looked up from germline, CDR1 is SGDLS and CDR2 is YYNGEE. The chain's CDR3 is CASSFGGANTGELFF.

The chain couples TRBV7-3 to TRBJ2-3; checking the TCRdb D call of TRBD2 is not possible without DNA. The CDR3 covers 16 residues. Germline lookup yields CDR1 SGHTA and CDR2 FQGTGA. The CDR3 loop is CASSLGPNRPTDTQYF.

V usage is TRBV6-2 or TRBV6-3 and J usage is TRBJ2-2; without DNA, the TCRdb call of TRBD1 cannot be checked. Germline loops: CDR1 MNHEY, CDR2 SVGEGT. The CDR3 loop spans 18 amino acids. The CDR3 sequence: CASAPESQTGGFTGELFF.

J is TRBJ1-1 and V is TRBV4-3; TCRdb lists TRBD1, though no DNA is available to test this call. Germline-derived CDR1 and CDR2 are LGHNA and YSLEER. CDR3 size: 15 residues. The chain's CDR3 is CASSGQGGMNTEAFF.